This T cell receptor beta chain was retrieved from a study of tumor-infiltrating lymphocytes in oesophageal squamous cell carcinoma (dated by TCRdb to 2016 to 2017). Inclusive of the bounding cysteine and phenylalanine, the CDR3 is 15 residues long. Only the CDR3 region is kept as DNA, spanning 45 bases read in frame from base 1. Taken from the germline V gene, the CDR1 and CDR2 loops are SGHVS and FNYEAQ. The protocol used for the library was PCR. Sequencing instrument: Illumina HiSeq 2000. TCRdb handled the public reads itself, with Q25 trimming in fastp and clone calling in MiXCR, and kept productive beta chains. Entries are consolidated by CDR3 protein sequence, retaining the most common genes and DNA. For this sample the table gives about 10,000 distinct CDR3 sequences, of which under 70% were detected only once. The ten largest clones capture around a quarter of the sample. As concerns this clonotype: Its antigen remains unidentified. The junction departs from germline at one end; a sequencing error may be responsible.

The TCR sequence derives from a female donor with esophageal squamous cell carcinoma. Sequenced sample: esophageal tumor tissue. This sequence uses TRBV7-6 and TRBJ2-1; possibly the D gene is TRBD2, per 6 matching bases. The DNA reads TGTGCTAGCAGCTTACGAGCGGGTTCATACAATGAGCAGTTCTTC. Its translation is CASSLRAGSYNEQFF.